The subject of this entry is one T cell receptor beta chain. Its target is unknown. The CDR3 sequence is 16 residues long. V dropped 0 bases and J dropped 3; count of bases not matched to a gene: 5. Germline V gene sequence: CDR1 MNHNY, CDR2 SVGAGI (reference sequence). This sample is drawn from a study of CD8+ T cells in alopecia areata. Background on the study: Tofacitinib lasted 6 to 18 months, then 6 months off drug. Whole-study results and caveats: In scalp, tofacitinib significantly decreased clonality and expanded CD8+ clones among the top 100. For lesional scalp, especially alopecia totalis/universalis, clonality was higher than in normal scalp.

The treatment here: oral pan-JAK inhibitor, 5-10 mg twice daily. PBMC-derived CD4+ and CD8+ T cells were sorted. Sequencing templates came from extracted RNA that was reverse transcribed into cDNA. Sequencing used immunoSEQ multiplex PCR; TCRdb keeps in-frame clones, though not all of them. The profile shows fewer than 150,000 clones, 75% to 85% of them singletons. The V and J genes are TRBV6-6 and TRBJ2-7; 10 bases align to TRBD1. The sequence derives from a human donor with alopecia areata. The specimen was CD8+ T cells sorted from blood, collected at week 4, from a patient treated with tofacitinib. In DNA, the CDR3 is TGTGCCAGCAGTTACTCGCTGGACAGGGGGGGCTACGAGCAGTACTTC. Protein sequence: CASSYSLDRGGYEQYF.